Following are 12 T cell receptor beta chains from one sample sequenced in a study of T cells after posttransplantation cyclophosphamide. Control samples came 1 year after myeloablative marrow transplants with methotrexate plus calcineurin inhibitor. Only in-frame clones appear in the TCRdb table, and some are missing; sequencing was by immunoSEQ multiplex PCR. The sample records roughly 20,000 clones, 86% being singletons. The sequencing used PBMCs, collected around 53 weeks after allogeneic stem cell transplant with calcineurin inhibitor and methotrexate. These receptor sequences come from a female patient aged 30 to 45 who received an allogeneic stem cell transplant from an unrelated donor, was CMV-positive, and had acute and chronic GVHD. T cells may partly derive from the graft donor.

In its sample, this clone was seen a few times. V is TRBV28 and J is TRBJ1-4; D ambiguous. The germline gives CDR1 MDHEN, CDR2 SYDVKM. The CDR3 length is 15 residues. The germline V and J ends were trimmed by 7 bases and 0 bases, with 12 bases remaining between them. The CDR3 loop is CASTTPRTTNEKLFF. CDR3 bases: TGTGCCAGCACCACACCGAGGACAACTAATGAAAAACTGTTTTTT.

V is TRBV11-1 and J is TRBJ1-6; D remains ambiguous. The length of the CDR3 is 15 residues. The V end was cut by 2 bases, the J end by 7 bases, with 12 bases between. Germline CDR1 SGHAT, CDR2 FQDESV (reference sequence). The CDR3 sequence is CASSLRRTANSPLHF. The DNA of the CDR3 is TGTGCCAGCAGCTTAAGAAGAACAGCAAATTCACCCCTCCACTTT.

The chain couples TRBV5-1 to TRBJ2-5; perhaps TRBD2 as D (6 bases). There are 17 residues in the CDR3. Germline CDR1 reads SGHRS; CDR2 reads YFSETQ. V lost 2 bases and J lost 3, with 20 bases in between. The DNA for the CDR3 is TGCGCCAGCAGCTTTAAGACTAGAATCGGGGTGGAAGAGACCCAGTACTTC. It encodes CASSFKTRIGVEETQYF.

V usage is TRBV10-3 and J usage is TRBJ2-7, with a tentative D call TRBD1 (5 bases). The V gene lost 9 bases and the J gene lost 6 bases, with 15 bases spanning the gap. This CDR3 has 12 residues. CDR1 is ENHRY and CDR2 is SYGVKD in the germline V gene. DNA of the CDR3: TGTGCCATAACTGCAGGGCAGGGCGAGCAGTACTTC. Translation: CAITAGQGEQYF.

V and J are TRBV30 and TRBJ1-4, with D unresolved. V dropped 5 bases and J dropped 0 bases, with 7 bases sitting between them. Looked up from germline, CDR1 is GTSNPN and CDR2 is SVGIG (reference sequence). The CDR3 consists of 13 residues. CDR3 DNA: TGTGCCTGGGGCGGTGCAACTAATGAAAAACTGTTTTTT. This gives the protein CAWGGATNEKLFF.

In its sample, this clone was seen once. V and J are TRBV19 and TRBJ2-7; weak D call: TRBD2 (7 bases). The CDR3 extends over 15 amino acids. Germline values: CDR1 LNHDA, CDR2 SQIVND (reference sequence). V gave up 5 bases and J gave up 2 bases, with 16 bases separating them. The CDR3 region is CASSEQGGVAYEQYF. In DNA, the CDR3 is TGTGCCAGTAGTGAACAGGGAGGGGTCGCCTACGAGCAGTACTTC.

The rearrangement uses TRBV6-6 and TRBJ2-7, with no clear D. CDR1 is MNHNY and CDR2 is SVGAGI in the germline V gene (reference sequence). This CDR3 contains 15 residues. V was trimmed by 3 bases and J by 3 bases, leaving 15 bases between them. The CDR3 DNA reads TGTGCCAGCAGTTATCTCGGTGAGGTCTTCTACGAGCAGTACTTC. Translation gives CASSYLGEVFYEQYF.

J is TRBJ2-3 and V is TRBV6-5, with 7 positions matching TRBD2. CDR1 and CDR2 from the germline V gene are MNHEY and SVGAGI. The trim removed 0 bases at V and 7 bases at J, leaving 4 bases unmatched. The CDR3 is 14 residues long. The CDR3 reads CASSYSGGDYTQYF. Written as DNA, the CDR3 is TGTGCCAGCAGTTACTCTGGGGGGGATTATACGCAGTATTTT.

This chain joins TRBV5-1 and TRBJ1-1, with 7 bases identical to TRBD1. V gave up 4 bases and J gave up 1 base; unmatched junction bases: 7. This CDR3 has 15 residues. CDR1 is SGHRS, CDR2 YFSETQ, per germline. The CDR3 here is CASSSNRGRNTEAFF. DNA for the CDR3: TGCGCCAGCAGCAGTAACAGGGGTAGGAACACTGAAGCTTTCTTT.

The chain recombines TRBV4-3 with TRBJ2-5, with TRBD2 matching 9 bases. This CDR3 comprises 19 residues. Germline CDR1 and CDR2: LGHNA and YSLEER. V shed 0 bases, J shed 5 bases, and the junction held 16 bases outside the gene matches. CDR3 nucleotides: TGCGCCAGCAGCCAAGAGTATCCCACAGGGGCGGGAGGGGAGGAGACCCAGTACTTC. It yields the protein CASSQEYPTGAGGEETQYF.

The genes are TRBV9 and TRBJ2-3, with 7 bases lining up with TRBD2. The CDR3 has 16 residues. CDR1 and CDR2 from the germline V gene are SGDLS and YYNGEE. Losses at the gene ends were 0 bases for V and 5 bases for J; bases not matched to a gene: 9. This CDR3 is CASSVEGTTIRDTQYF. The CDR3 DNA sequence: TGTGCCAGCAGCGTAGAAGGGACTACCATTCGAGATACGCAGTATTTT.

V is TRBV27 and J is TRBJ2-7, with 8 bases fitting TRBD2. The CDR3 has 15 residues. J lost 6 bases, V lost 5 bases, and 12 bases had no gene match. Looked up from germline, CDR1 is MNHEY and CDR2 is SMNVEV (reference sequence). DNA for the CDR3: TGTGCCAGCAGTCCGCGAGCGGGAGTCGCGGGCGAGCAGTACTTC. Protein product: CASSPRAGVAGEQYF.